The TCR beta chain under discussion was sequenced for a study of technical replicates of blood from a handful of donors. Repertoires were generated with immunoSEQ multiplex PCR, while TCRdb's copy carries only in-frame clones and drops some. The table lists about 75,000 clones, approximately 96% of them singletons. Germline CDR1 is MNHNY and CDR2 is SVGAGI (reference sequence). The CDR3 is 15 amino acids. Germline trimming cut 6 bases from V and 7 bases from J; bases unmatched to any gene: 9. Sequenced material: T cells isolated from PBMCs. The chain recombines TRBV6-6 with TRBJ2-1, with 10 positions matching TRBD2. The TCR originated in a human donor in good health. The chain's CDR3 is CASRIASGRRNEQFF. CDR3 nucleotides: TGTGCCAGCAGAATCGCTAGCGGGAGACGGAATGAGCAGTTCTTC.